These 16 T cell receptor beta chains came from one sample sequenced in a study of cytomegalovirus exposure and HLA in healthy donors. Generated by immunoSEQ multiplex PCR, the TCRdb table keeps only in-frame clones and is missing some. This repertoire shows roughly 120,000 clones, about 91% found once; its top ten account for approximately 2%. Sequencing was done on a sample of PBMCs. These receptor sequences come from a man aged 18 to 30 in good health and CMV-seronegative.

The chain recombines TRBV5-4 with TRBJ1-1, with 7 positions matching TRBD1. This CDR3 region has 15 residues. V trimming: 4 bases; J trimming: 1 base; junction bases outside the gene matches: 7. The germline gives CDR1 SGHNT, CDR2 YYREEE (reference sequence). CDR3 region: CASSAKTGRNTEAFF. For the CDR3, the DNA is TGTGCCAGCAGCGCTAAGACAGGGAGGAACACTGAAGCTTTCTTT.

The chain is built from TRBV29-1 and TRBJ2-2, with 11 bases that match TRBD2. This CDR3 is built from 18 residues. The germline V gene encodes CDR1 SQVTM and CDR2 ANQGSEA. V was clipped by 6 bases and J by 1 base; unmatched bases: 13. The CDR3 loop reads CSVAPGLAGGENTGELFF. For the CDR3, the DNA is TGCAGCGTGGCCCCCGGCCTAGCGGGGGGAGAGAACACCGGGGAGCTGTTTTTT.

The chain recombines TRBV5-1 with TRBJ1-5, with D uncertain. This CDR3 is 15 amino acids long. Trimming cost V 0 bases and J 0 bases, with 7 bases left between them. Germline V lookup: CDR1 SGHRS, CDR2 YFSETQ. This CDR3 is CASSLAGDSNQPQHF. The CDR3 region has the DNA TGCGCCAGCAGCTTGGCGGGAGATAGCAATCAGCCCCAGCATTTT.

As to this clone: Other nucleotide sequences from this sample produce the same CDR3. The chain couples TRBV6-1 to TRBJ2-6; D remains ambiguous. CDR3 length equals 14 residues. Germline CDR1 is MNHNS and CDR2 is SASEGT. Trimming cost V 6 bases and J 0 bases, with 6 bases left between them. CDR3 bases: TGTGCCAGCAGCGAGGCCTCTGGGGCCAACGTCCTGACTTTC. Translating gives CASSEASGANVLTF.

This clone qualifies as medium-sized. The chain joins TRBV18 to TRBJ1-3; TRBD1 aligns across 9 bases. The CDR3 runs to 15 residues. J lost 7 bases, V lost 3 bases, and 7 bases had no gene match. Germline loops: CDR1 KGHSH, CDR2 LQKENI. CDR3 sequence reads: CASSPRTGVRNTIYF. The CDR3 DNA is TGTGCCAGCTCACCCCGGACAGGGGTTCGGAACACCATATATTTT.

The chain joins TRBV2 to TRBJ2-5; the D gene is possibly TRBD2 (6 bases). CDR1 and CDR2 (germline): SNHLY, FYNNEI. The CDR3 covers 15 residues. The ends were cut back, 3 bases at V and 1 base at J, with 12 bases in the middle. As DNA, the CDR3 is TGTGCCAGCAGTGACCTAGGGCGGGGCCAAGAGACCCAGTACTTC. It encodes CASSDLGRGQETQYF.

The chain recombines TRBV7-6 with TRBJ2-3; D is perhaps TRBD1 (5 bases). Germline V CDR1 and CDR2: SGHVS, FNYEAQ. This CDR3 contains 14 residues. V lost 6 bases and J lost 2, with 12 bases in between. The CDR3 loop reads CASRMDTITDTQYF. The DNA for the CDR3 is TGTGCCAGCAGGATGGACACAATCACAGATACGCAGTATTTT.

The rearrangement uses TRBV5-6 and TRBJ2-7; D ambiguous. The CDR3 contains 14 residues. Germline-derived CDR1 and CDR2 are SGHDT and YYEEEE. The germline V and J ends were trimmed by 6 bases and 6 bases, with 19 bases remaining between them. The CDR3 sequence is CASIRSPPDCEQYF. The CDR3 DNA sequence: TGTGCCAGCATCCGCTCTCCCCCTGACTGCGAGCAGTACTTC.

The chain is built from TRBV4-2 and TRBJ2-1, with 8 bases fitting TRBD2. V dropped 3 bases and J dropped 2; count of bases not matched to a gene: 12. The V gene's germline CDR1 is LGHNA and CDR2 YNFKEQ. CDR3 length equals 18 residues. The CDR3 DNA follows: TGTGCCAGCAGCCACGAGGGACTAGACTCCAGACCCTACAATGAGCAGTTCTTC. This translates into CASSHEGLDSRPYNEQFF.

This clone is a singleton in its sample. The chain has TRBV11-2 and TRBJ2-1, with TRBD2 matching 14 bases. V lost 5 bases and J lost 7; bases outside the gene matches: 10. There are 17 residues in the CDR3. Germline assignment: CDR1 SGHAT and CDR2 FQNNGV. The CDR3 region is CASSPGTSGSFYNEQFF. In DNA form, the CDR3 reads TGTGCCAGCAGCCCCGGGACTAGCGGGAGTTTTTATAATGAGCAGTTCTTC. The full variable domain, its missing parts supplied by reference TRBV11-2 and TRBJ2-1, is EAGVAQSPRYKIIEKRQSVAFWCNPISGHATLYWYQQILGQGPKLLIQFQNNGVVDDSQLPKDRFSAERLKGVDSTLKIQPAKLEDSAVYLCASSPGTSGSFYNEQFFGPGTRLTVL.

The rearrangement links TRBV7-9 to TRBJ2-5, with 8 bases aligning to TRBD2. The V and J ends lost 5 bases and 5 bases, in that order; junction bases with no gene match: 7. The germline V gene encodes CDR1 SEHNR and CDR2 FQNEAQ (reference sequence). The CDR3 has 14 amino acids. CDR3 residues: CASSPTSDLETQYF. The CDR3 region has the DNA TGTGCCAGCAGCCCGACTAGCGATCTCGAGACCCAGTACTTC.

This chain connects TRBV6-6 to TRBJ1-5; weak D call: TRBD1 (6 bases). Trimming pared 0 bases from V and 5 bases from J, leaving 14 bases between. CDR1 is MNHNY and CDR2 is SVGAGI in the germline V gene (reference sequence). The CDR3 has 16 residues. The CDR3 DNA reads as TGTGCCAGCAGTTACTCGATGCGGGGGGCTGATCAGCCCCAGCATTTT. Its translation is CASSYSMRGADQPQHF.

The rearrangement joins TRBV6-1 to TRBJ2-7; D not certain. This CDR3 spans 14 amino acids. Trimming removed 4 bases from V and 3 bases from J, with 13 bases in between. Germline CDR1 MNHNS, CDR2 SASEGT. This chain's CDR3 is CASSVLFSNYEQYF. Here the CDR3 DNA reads TGTGCCAGCAGTGTCCTATTCTCCAACTACGAGCAGTACTTC.

In DNA, the CDR3 is TGTGCCAGCAGCCTAGACTATTCTCTTGGGTTCTTC. Translating it yields CASSLDYSLGFF. This chain joins TRBV7-9 and TRBJ2-1; D might be TRBD2 (5 bases). V shed 5 bases and J shed 15 bases, with 17 bases lying between them. This CDR3 has 12 amino acids. Germline loops: CDR1 SEHNR, CDR2 FQNEAQ (reference sequence).

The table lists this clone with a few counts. The CDR3 here is CASSGTAMNYGYTF. CDR3 bases: TGTGCCAGCAGTGGGACAGCAATGAACTATGGCTACACCTTC. V gene TRBV28 combines with J gene TRBJ1-2; 7 bases fit TRBD1. The CDR3 runs 14 residues. Trimming at V came to 5 bases and at J to 2 bases, leaving 5 bases not matched to a gene. Germline lookup yields CDR1 MDHEN and CDR2 SYDVKM.

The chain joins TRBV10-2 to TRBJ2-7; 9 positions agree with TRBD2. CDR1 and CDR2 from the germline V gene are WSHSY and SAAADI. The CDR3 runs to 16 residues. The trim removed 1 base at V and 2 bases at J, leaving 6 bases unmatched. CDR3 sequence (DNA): TGCGCCAGCAGTGAGTGGGCTAGCGGGAACCCCTACGAGCAGTACTTC. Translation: CASSEWASGNPYEQYF.